The 15 T cell receptor beta chains presented below share a single source sample, sequenced in a study of graft-versus-host responses after intestinal transplantation (dated by TCRdb to the early 2020s). The time point label corresponds to: cells obtained before transplantation from donor or recipient. Libraries were made using the immunoSEQ multiplex PCR assay. This immuneACCESS table, as held by TCRdb, lists in-frame sequences with V and J called but not all clones. Of the missing ones, under half trace to an unresolved V gene in checked studies; the others have no known cause. The sample table records 62,000 or so clones; roughly 90% of these occur just once. Together, the top ten hold about 1.8% of the sample. The antigens for these receptors are not known. The source material was unstimulated CD8+ T cells sorted from spleen or lymph node cells, sampled before transplant. These receptors were taken from a human donor who was the organ donor for an intestinal transplant.

This clone showed up just once. The rearrangement links TRBV18 to TRBJ2-1; a possible D gene is TRBD1 (6 bases). V dropped 3 bases and J dropped 3 bases, with 18 bases sitting between them. CDR3 length: 17 amino acids. CDR1 and CDR2 from the germline V gene are KGHSH and LQKENI. The CDR3 reads CASSPAHRVHVYNEQFF. The CDR3 bases are TGTGCCAGCTCACCCGCGCACAGGGTACACGTCTACAATGAGCAGTTCTTC.

The chain combines TRBV11-2 with TRBJ2-1; the D gene is possibly TRBD1 (6 bases). Germline CDR1 reads SGHAT; CDR2 reads FQNNGV. The CDR3 totals 16 residues. V lost 5 bases to trimming and J lost 4 bases, with 18 bases between them. This CDR3 is CASSVTSGTNYNEQFF. CDR3 DNA sequence: TGTGCCAGCAGCGTTACGTCCGGGACAAATTACAATGAGCAGTTCTTC.

The V and J genes are TRBV29-1 and TRBJ2-1, with a tentative D call TRBD2 (6 bases). The V gene's germline CDR1 is SQVTM and CDR2 ANQGSEA. Deletions cut 1 base from V and 0 bases from J, with 16 bases between. CDR3 length equals 17 residues. The CDR3 spells CSVEGTMGLGSYNEQFF. In DNA form, the CDR3 reads TGCAGCGTTGAAGGGACTATGGGATTGGGCTCCTACAATGAGCAGTTCTTC.

This clone was seen only a few times. The chain is built from TRBV19 and TRBJ1-2, with a possible D match to TRBD1 (6 bases). Trimming took off 1 base at V and 8 bases at J, with 17 bases between the two ends. Germline CDR1 reads LNHDA; CDR2 reads SQIVND (reference sequence). The CDR3 has 15 amino acids. The CDR3 nucleotides read TGTGCCAGTAGTATAGCCCTTGCAGGGGACGAGGGCTACACCTTC. This translates into CASSIALAGDEGYTF.

V gene TRBV27 combines with J gene TRBJ2-5; possible D gene TRBD2, 5 bases. The germline gives CDR1 MNHEY, CDR2 SMNVEV (reference sequence). Trimming removed 4 bases from V and 2 bases from J, with 11 bases in between. This CDR3 contains 14 residues. The CDR3 is CASSSVGEQETQYF. CDR3 DNA sequence: TGTGCCAGCAGTTCCGTGGGAGAACAAGAGACCCAGTACTTC.

The table lists this clone with a count of one. The chain couples TRBV6-5 to TRBJ2-3, with a possible D match to TRBD2 (5 bases). The CDR3 contains 14 residues. V gave up 4 bases and J gave up 2 bases, with 10 bases separating them. Germline V gives CDR1 MNHEY, CDR2 SVGAGI. CDR3 DNA: TGTGCCAGCAGTTTGGGAGCGGCCACAGATACGCAGTATTTT. It codes for CASSLGAATDTQYF.

The chain uses TRBV4-3 and TRBJ2-4, with TRBD2 as a possible D gene (6 bases). Trimming shortened V by 3 bases and J by 2 bases, and 11 bases separated the two germline ends. Germline CDR1 and CDR2: LGHNA and YSLEER. The CDR3 runs 15 residues. The CDR3: CASSHAAGSKNIQYF. CDR3 sequence (DNA): TGCGCCAGCAGCCACGCGGCGGGGTCCAAAAACATTCAGTACTTC.

This rearrangement joins TRBV28 to TRBJ2-3; D ambiguous. V was trimmed by 2 bases and J by 6 bases, leaving 15 bases between them. CDR3 length: 15 residues. Germline CDR1 MDHEN, CDR2 SYDVKM. As DNA, the CDR3 is TGTGCCAGCAGTTTAATGCCGGGTTGGATGGATACGCAGTATTTT. Its protein product is CASSLMPGWMDTQYF.

This rearrangement joins TRBV7-9 to TRBJ2-7, with 8 bases lining up with TRBD2. V shed 4 bases and J 6 bases; nucleotides not matched to a gene: 17. Germline V gene data show CDR1 as SEHNR and CDR2 as FQNEAQ (reference sequence). The CDR3 is made up of 17 amino acids. CDR3 DNA sequence: TGTGCCAGCAGCTCGACCGCGGGGGGCTTTATAGCGTCCGAGCAGTACTTC. Translated: CASSSTAGGFIASEQYF.

This rearrangement joins TRBV5-4 to TRBJ1-2; no clear D gene. The CDR3 runs to 11 residues. The germline gives CDR1 SGHNT, CDR2 YYREEE (reference sequence). Between the trimmed V and J ends, which lost 1 base and 9 bases, there was a span of 7 bases. The CDR3 DNA reads as TGTGCCAGCAGCTTGTCTTGGCGCTACACCTTC. Translating gives CASSLSWRYTF.

This clone was observed a single time. The chain recombines TRBV5-6 with TRBJ2-5, with 8 bases matching TRBD1. The DNA end favors TRBJ2-7, so the J call may be wrong. The germline gives CDR1 SGHDT, CDR2 YYEEEE. There are 15 residues in the CDR3. Here the CDR3 DNA reads TGTGCCAGCAGCTTGGGACAGGGGTTTGCCTACGAGCAGTACTTC. It codes for CASSLGQGFAYEQYF.

This chain links TRBV5-1 with TRBJ1-2; D is unclear. CDR1 and CDR2 from the germline V gene are SGHRS and YFSETQ. Between the trimmed V and J ends, which lost 3 bases and 5 bases, there was a span of 20 bases. CDR3 length: 16 residues. The CDR3 spells CASSSAPGPFSYGYTF. DNA of the CDR3: TGCGCCAGCAGCTCTGCCCCGGGTCCCTTCTCATATGGCTACACCTTC.

The chain is built from TRBV4-1 and TRBJ2-1, with TRBD2 identical over 10 bases. The CDR3 runs to 17 residues. CDR1 and CDR2 (germline): MGHRA, YSYEKL. The V and J ends lost 1 base and 5 bases, in that order; junction bases with no gene match: 8. The CDR3 bases are TGCGCCAGCAGCCAAGGGCTAGCGGGAGTTGGGGACAATGAGCAGTTCTTC. Protein sequence: CASSQGLAGVGDNEQFF.

The chain uses TRBV28 and TRBJ2-7; D not resolved. This CDR3 is built from 12 residues. Trimming cost V 4 bases and J 0 bases, with 4 bases left between them. Germline CDR1 reads MDHEN; CDR2 reads SYDVKM. The CDR3 coding sequence is TGTGCCAGCAGTTGGGCCTCCTACGAGCAGTACTTC. It codes for CASSWASYEQYF.

The chain recombines TRBV7-8 with TRBJ2-3; 13 nucleotides match TRBD2. Germline V gene sequence: CDR1 SGHVS, CDR2 FQNEAQ. The CDR3 totals 17 residues. The V segment lost 6 bases and the J segment 3 bases; nucleotides outside the gene matches: 9. This chain's CDR3 is CASSPSLGLAGTDTQYF. CDR3 nucleotide sequence: TGTGCCAGCAGTCCTTCCCTGGGACTAGCGGGAACAGATACGCAGTATTTT.